The 32 T cell receptor beta chains below were found in one sample sequenced in a study of T cells expressing NK-cell markers. TCRdb reprocessed the 5' RACE reads and stores each CDR3 protein as one record, lacking DNA. The sample includes 250,000 to 300,000 distinct CDR3 sequences. Source material: blood T cells: a sorted CD56 or NKG2C T cell subset, CD4+ or CD8+ T cells, or bulk PBMC T cells (not recorded which). Receptor source: a man younger than 35 in good health.

This sequence joins TRBV29-1 and TRBJ2-3; absent DNA, TCRdb's TRBD1 call cannot be checked. The CDR3 runs 17 residues. Germline lookup yields CDR1 SQVTM and CDR2 ANQGSEA. The CDR3 protein is CSVEDPRGQTSTDTQYF.

This chain uses TRBV28 with TRBJ2-2. The CDR3 is 11 amino acids. Germline CDR1 MDHEN, CDR2 SYDVKM. CDR3 residues: CASTSRGELFF.

The CDR3 spells CASSRDYRSYNEQFF. The chain carries TRBV19 and TRBJ2-1; TCRdb indicates TRBD2, and absent DNA this call remains unverified. Germline V gene sequence: CDR1 LNHDA, CDR2 SQIVND (reference sequence). CDR3 length equals 15 residues.

J is TRBJ2-5 and V is TRBV5-1; TCRdb names TRBD2, which stays unverified in the absence of DNA. CDR3 size: 16 residues. Germline V gene data show CDR1 as SGHRS and CDR2 as YFSETQ. This CDR3 is CASSLVSGGFEETQYF.

The chain joins TRBV18 to TRBJ2-7; the TCRdb D gene call, TRBD2, has no DNA to confirm it. Germline V lookup: CDR1 KGHSH, CDR2 LQKENI. CDR3 length: 15 amino acids. The CDR3 loop is CASSQGLAETYEQYF. Using reference TRBV18 and TRBJ2-7 for the parts outside the CDR3, the full variable domain is NAGVMQNPRHLVRRRGQEARLRCSPMKGHSHVYWYRQLPEEGLKFMVYLQKENIIDESGMPKERFSAEFPKEGPSILRIQQVVRGDSAAYFCASSQGLAETYEQYFGPGTRLTVT.

This chain joins TRBV12-3 or TRBV12-4 and TRBJ1-3. The CDR3 extends over 15 amino acids. This chain's CDR3 is CASSFRSLSGNTIYF.

V usage is TRBV6-1 and J usage is TRBJ2-7; the D call of TRBD1 rests on TCRdb alone, since no DNA is present to check it. This CDR3 spans 15 amino acids. Germline CDR1 is MNHNS and CDR2 is SASEGT. CDR3 sequence: CASRIGGTGGAEQYF.

Here the CDR3 reads CSVSWASTDTQYF. The rearrangement joins TRBV29-1 to TRBJ2-3. This CDR3 is built from 13 residues. Germline-derived CDR1 and CDR2 are SQVTM and ANQGSEA.

The chain employs TRBV6-1 and TRBJ1-5; TCRdb selects TRBD1, and the lack of DNA leaves this call unchecked. CDR1 is MNHNS and CDR2 is SASEGT in the germline V gene. This CDR3 has 14 amino acids. This chain's CDR3 is CASKQGLSNQPQHF.

This chain's CDR3 is CASSPTRQIADTEAFF. The chain has TRBV7-9 and TRBJ1-1; TCRdb's assignment of TRBD1 cannot be checked, as there is no DNA. Germline V gene data show CDR1 as SEHNR and CDR2 as FQNEAQ (reference sequence). The length of the CDR3 is 16 residues.

This chain joins TRBV3-1 and TRBJ2-1; TCRdb outputs TRBD2, but without DNA this stays unchecked. The CDR3 sequence is 15 residues long. CDR1 LGHDT and CDR2 YNNKEL come from the germline V gene (reference sequence). The CDR3 sequence: CASSQAIAAPNEQFF.

The chain carries TRBV4-1 and TRBJ2-1; TCRdb returns TRBD1, unconfirmable since there is no DNA. Germline CDR1 is MGHRA and CDR2 is YSYEKL. This CDR3 region has 12 residues. CDR3 in amino acids: CASSPPTGRQFF.

The J gene is TRBJ2-7, the V gene TRBV28; checking the TCRdb D call of TRBD1 is not possible without DNA. The CDR3 totals 13 residues. The germline gives CDR1 MDHEN, CDR2 SYDVKM. This CDR3 reads CASTKPGSYEQYF.

The chain links TRBV19 to TRBJ2-1; TCRdb gives TRBD1 as the D gene, but with no DNA this cannot be confirmed. The CDR3 has 14 amino acids. From germline, CDR1 is LNHDA and CDR2 SQIVND (reference sequence). CDR3 sequence: CASTRRQGANEQFF.

The chain carries TRBV7-2 and TRBJ2-1; without DNA, the TCRdb call of TRBD1 cannot be checked. Germline V CDR1 and CDR2: SGHTA, FQGNSA. This CDR3 has 16 residues. The CDR3 sequence: CASSSGPLFSYNEQFF.

This chain connects TRBV29-1 to TRBJ2-1; TCRdb's D call, TRBD1, is unchecked because there is no DNA. CDR1 and CDR2 from the germline V gene are SQVTM and ANQGSEA. The CDR3 is made up of 18 amino acids. The CDR3 spells CSVVVGGMGGSSYNEQFF.

The V and J genes are TRBV10-3 and TRBJ2-7; TCRdb designates TRBD1, a call that cannot be tested without DNA. Germline V lookup: CDR1 ENHRY, CDR2 SYGVKD. The CDR3 consists of 14 residues. This chain's CDR3 is CAIRLRDKEDEQYF.

The genes are TRBV15 and TRBJ1-1; TCRdb lists TRBD1, though no DNA is available to test this call. CDR3 length: 15 residues. Germline-derived CDR1 and CDR2 are LNHNV and YYDKDF (reference sequence). This chain's CDR3 is CATARQGKVGTEAFF. Full variable domain (rest looked up from reference TRBV15 and TRBJ1-1): DAMVIQNPRYQVTQFGKPVTLSCSQTLNHNVMYWYQQKSSQAPKLLFHYYDKDFNNEADTPDNFQSRRPNTSFCFLDIRSPGLGDTAMYLCATARQGKVGTEAFFGQGTRLTVV.

The chain combines TRBV6-1 with TRBJ2-5; the D gene TCRdb calls, TRBD2, cannot be checked with no DNA. There are 15 residues in the CDR3. The germline CDR1 and CDR2 sequences are MNHNS and SASEGT. CDR3 region: CASKSWSGDQETQYF.

V and J are TRBV20-1 and TRBJ1-5. Looked up from germline, CDR1 is DFQATT and CDR2 is SNEGSKA (reference sequence). This CDR3 has 12 amino acids. Here the CDR3 reads CSATGSNQPQHF.

The chain recombines TRBV12-3 or TRBV12-4 with TRBJ2-2. The CDR3 loop spans 15 amino acids. CDR3 sequence: CASSPTAYNTGELFF.

V usage is TRBV5-1 and J usage is TRBJ2-3; the TCRdb D gene call, TRBD2, has no DNA to confirm it. The CDR3 runs to 16 residues. In germline, CDR1 is SGHRS, CDR2 YFSETQ. CDR3 protein: CASSSRREEPTDTQYF.

The chain combines TRBV24-1 with TRBJ2-5; TCRdb outputs TRBD1, but without DNA this stays unchecked. The CDR3 is 13 residues long. Germline V gene data show CDR1 as KGHDR and CDR2 as SFDVKD. The CDR3 loop reads CATSPRERETQYF.

The chain is built from TRBV6-5 and TRBJ2-3; TCRdb reports TRBD2, a call that lacks DNA to check it against. Germline V gene data show CDR1 as MNHEY and CDR2 as SVGAGI. The length of the CDR3 is 17 residues. This chain's CDR3 is CASSYGGRALGTDTQYF.

This chain uses TRBV29-1 with TRBJ2-1; TCRdb outputs TRBD2, but without DNA this stays unchecked. The germline V gene encodes CDR1 SQVTM and CDR2 ANQGSEA. This CDR3 region has 17 residues. CDR3 sequence: CSVEVGSSGLSYNEQFF.

The V gene is TRBV7-6, the J gene TRBJ2-7; TCRdb proposes TRBD1, but this gene call is untestable without DNA. Germline-derived CDR1 and CDR2 are SGHVS and FNYEAQ. The CDR3 length is 13 residues. The CDR3 here is CASRGTGGIEQYF.

J is TRBJ2-2 and V is TRBV12-3 or TRBV12-4; TCRdb selects TRBD2, and the lack of DNA leaves this call unchecked. The CDR3 sequence is 15 residues long. CDR3 residues: CASSLGLAGTGELFF.

The chain recombines TRBV12-3 or TRBV12-4 with TRBJ1-1; as DNA is missing, the TRBD1 call by TCRdb cannot be tested. The CDR3 runs to 16 residues. The CDR3 spells CASSLVSRMGGTEAFF.

The V gene is TRBV20-1, the J gene TRBJ2-5; TCRdb indicates TRBD2, and absent DNA this call remains unverified. Germline assignment: CDR1 DFQATT and CDR2 SNEGSKA (reference sequence). CDR3 length: 14 amino acids. The CDR3: CSAVPLAGGETQYF.

The chain carries TRBV6-5 and TRBJ2-3; absent DNA, TCRdb's TRBD2 call cannot be checked. This CDR3 comprises 15 residues. Germline values: CDR1 MNHEY, CDR2 SVGAGI. The CDR3 sequence: CASSSISGIGDTQYF.

J is TRBJ2-3 and V is TRBV12-3 or TRBV12-4; TCRdb selects TRBD2, and the lack of DNA leaves this call unchecked. The CDR3 has 18 amino acids. CDR3 residues: CASSHLRGSTRGSDTQYF.

The chain recombines TRBV20-1 with TRBJ1-1. CDR3 length equals 11 residues. The V gene's germline CDR1 is DFQATT and CDR2 SNEGSKA (reference sequence). CDR3 protein: CSAIMIDEAFF.